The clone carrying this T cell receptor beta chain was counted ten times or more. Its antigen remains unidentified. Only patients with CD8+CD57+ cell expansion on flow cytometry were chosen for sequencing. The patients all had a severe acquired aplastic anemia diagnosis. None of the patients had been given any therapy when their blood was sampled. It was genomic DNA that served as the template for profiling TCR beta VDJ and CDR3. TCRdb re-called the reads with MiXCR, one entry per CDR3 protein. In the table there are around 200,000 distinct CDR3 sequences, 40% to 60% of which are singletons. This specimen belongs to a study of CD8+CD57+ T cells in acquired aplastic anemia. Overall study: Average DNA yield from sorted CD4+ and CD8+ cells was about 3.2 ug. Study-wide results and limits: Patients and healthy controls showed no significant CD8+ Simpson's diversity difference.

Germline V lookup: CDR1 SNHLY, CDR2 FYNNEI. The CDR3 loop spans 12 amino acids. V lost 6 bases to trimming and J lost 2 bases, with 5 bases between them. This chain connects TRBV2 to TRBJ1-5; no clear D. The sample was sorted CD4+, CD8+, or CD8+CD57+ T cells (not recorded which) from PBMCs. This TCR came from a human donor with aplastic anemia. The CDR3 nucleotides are TGTGCCAGCAGCCCCGGCAATCAGCCCCAGCATTTT. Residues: CASSPGNQPQHF.